Following are 10 T cell receptor beta chains from one sample sequenced in a study of blood T cell repertoires in COVID-19. TCRdb's copy holds only in-frame clones and misses some; the assay was immunoSEQ multiplex PCR. The data show about 50,000 clones, with 75% to 85% seen just once and less than 8% held by the top ten. The sequencing sample was made of peripheral blood. The receptor set was obtained from a human donor in a cohort sampled during active COVID-19.

The chain recombines TRBV4-1 with TRBJ2-6; D uncertain. Germline V gene lookup returns CDR1 MGHRA and CDR2 YSYEKL. V dropped 3 bases and J dropped 0 bases, with 12 bases sitting between them. The CDR3 totals 17 residues. CDR3 nucleotide sequence: TGCGCCAGCAGCCAGGAGTTCAGAAGCTCTGGGGCCAACGTCCTGACTTTC. This gives the protein CASSQEFRSSGANVLTF.

This clone was counted between two and nine times. CDR3 DNA sequence: TGTGCCAGCAGCTATAAGCGGGAGTACAACACCGGGGAGCTGTTTTTT. Residues: CASSYKREYNTGELFF. The genes are TRBV7-3 and TRBJ2-2; 8 nucleotides align to TRBD2. Trimming removed 4 bases from V and 2 bases from J; junction bases left unmatched: 6. The germline CDR1 and CDR2 sequences are SGHTA and FQGTGA. This CDR3 is built from 16 residues.

The V gene is TRBV24-1, the J gene TRBJ1-1; 9 bases line up with TRBD1. Trimming removed 3 bases from V and 6 bases from J; junction bases left unmatched: 1. Germline V gives CDR1 KGHDR, CDR2 SFDVKD. This CDR3 contains 13 residues. The CDR3 DNA is TGTGCCACCAGTGATACAGGGGGCCCTGAAGCTTTCTTT. Translated: CATSDTGGPEAFF.

This clone was observed a handful of times. The chain uses TRBV4-3 and TRBJ2-1, with 9 nucleotides matching TRBD2. Looked up from germline, CDR1 is LGHNA and CDR2 is YSLEER. The trim removed 1 base at V and 8 bases at J, leaving 9 bases unmatched. CDR3 size: 16 residues. CDR3 nucleotides: TGCGCCAGCAGCCAAGCTACTGCGGGGGGGGTCTATGAGCAGTTCTTC. This encodes CASSQATAGGVYEQFF.

The chain is built from TRBV19 and TRBJ2-5; 9 bases are shared with TRBD2. The V gene's germline CDR1 is LNHDA and CDR2 SQIVND (reference sequence). Losses at the gene ends were 3 bases for V and 4 bases for J; bases not matched to a gene: 9. The CDR3 has 16 residues. CDR3 sequence (DNA): TGTGCCAGTAGTATGGATAGCGGGAGCTTAGGAGAGACCCAGTACTTC. Translating it yields CASSMDSGSLGETQYF.

This chain joins TRBV18 and TRBJ1-4; D unclear. CDR3 size: 14 residues. Germline V gene data show CDR1 as KGHSH and CDR2 as LQKENI. Trimming took off 6 bases at V and 5 bases at J, with 13 bases between the two ends. The DNA for the CDR3 is TGTGCCAGCTCCCTGACCCGAGGGAATGAAAAACTGTTTTTT. This gives the protein CASSLTRGNEKLFF.

The chain's CDR3 is CASSSGLLTSTDTQYF. The CDR3 DNA reads as TGTGCCAGTAGTTCCGGACTCCTCACTAGCACAGATACGCAGTATTTT. The rearrangement joins TRBV19 to TRBJ2-3; D possibly corresponds to TRBD2 (5 bases). Germline CDR1 and CDR2: LNHDA and SQIVND (reference sequence). The CDR3 sequence is 16 residues long. Trimming stripped 5 bases from V and 0 bases from J, with 15 bases between.

V usage is TRBV14 and J usage is TRBJ2-7, with 9 bases fitting TRBD1. Germline V lookup: CDR1 SGHDN, CDR2 FVKESK. This CDR3 contains 15 residues. V dropped 0 bases and J dropped 3; count of bases not matched to a gene: 3. The CDR3 is CASSQDRTGVYEQYF. CDR3 DNA sequence: TGTGCCAGCAGCCAAGATAGGACAGGGGTCTACGAGCAGTACTTC.

This rearrangement joins TRBV4-1 to TRBJ2-3, with TRBD2 identical over 7 bases. Trimming at V came to 0 bases and at J to 4 bases, leaving 7 bases not matched to a gene. Per germline, CDR1 MGHRA and CDR2 YSYEKL. The CDR3 runs to 16 residues. The CDR3 protein is CASSQEGGRGSDTQYF. The CDR3 DNA is TGCGCCAGCAGCCAAGAAGGCGGGAGAGGGTCAGATACGCAGTATTTT.

The gene calls are TRBV5-1 and TRBJ2-7; TRBD1 agrees at 9 bases. Looked up from germline, CDR1 is SGHRS and CDR2 is YFSETQ. This CDR3 has 16 residues. Trimming at V came to 3 bases and at J to 4 bases, leaving 11 bases not matched to a gene. CDR3 nucleotides: TGCGCCAGCAGCTATGGGACAGGGAGGATGATTTACGAGCAGTACTTC. Amino acids: CASSYGTGRMIYEQYF.